The present T cell receptor (beta chain) was sequenced within a study of low-dose radiotherapy and immunotherapy resistance in tumors. About the study: Daily, from cycle 1 day 1 and for four cycles, patients took oral aspirin 300 mg.

Trimming took 10 bases from V and 2 from J, leaving 15 bases between them. The CDR3 totals 13 residues. Germline V gives CDR1 MDHEN, CDR2 SYDVKM. cDNA synthesis used a TRAV/TRBV-specific primer set for both chains. Amplification of TCRs used a constant-region primer and V-primer adapter for roughly 20 PCR cycles. TCRdb analysed the reads with MiXCR anew, one entry per CDR3 protein. The sample carries under 75,000 distinct CDR3 sequences, about 25% recorded once. This sample's time point: after trial treatment. As to treatment: LDRT plus nivolumab, ipilimumab, low-dose cyclophosphamide and aspirin (RACIN trial). This clonotype was detected only a few times.

This receptor was obtained from a male donor with prostate cancer. This chain joins TRBV28 and TRBJ2-7, with D perhaps TRBD1 or TRBD2 (5 bases each). Sample: PBMCs, taken after low-dose radiotherapy plus immunotherapy. The CDR3: CATLGDGTYEQYF. DNA for the CDR3: TGTGCCACCCTTGGGGACGGCACCTACGAGCAGTACTTC.